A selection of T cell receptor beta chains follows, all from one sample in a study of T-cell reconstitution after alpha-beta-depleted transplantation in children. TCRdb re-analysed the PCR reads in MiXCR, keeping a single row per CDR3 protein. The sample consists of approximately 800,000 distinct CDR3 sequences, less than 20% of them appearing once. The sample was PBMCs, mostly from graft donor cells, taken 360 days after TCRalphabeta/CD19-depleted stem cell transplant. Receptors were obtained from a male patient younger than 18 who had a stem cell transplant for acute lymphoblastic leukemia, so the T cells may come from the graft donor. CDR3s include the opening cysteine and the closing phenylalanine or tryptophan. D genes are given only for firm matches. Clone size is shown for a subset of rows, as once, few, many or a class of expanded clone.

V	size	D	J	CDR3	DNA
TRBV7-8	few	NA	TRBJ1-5	CASSLHKSLSNQPQHF	TGTGCCAGCAGCTTACATAAGTCCCTAAGCAATCAGCCCCAGCATTTT
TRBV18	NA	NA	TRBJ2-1	CASSPGTGLKFFNNEQFF	TGTGCCAGCTCCCCCGGGACTGGGCTGAAGTTTTTCAACAATGAGCAGTTCTTC
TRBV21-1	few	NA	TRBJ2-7	CASSKGGTAGYEQYF	TGTGCCAGCAGCAAAGGCGGGACAGCGGGCTACGAGCAGTACTTC
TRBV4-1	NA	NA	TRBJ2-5	CASSQDPWKETQYF	TGCGCCAGCAGCCAAGATCCCTGGAAAGAGACCCAGTACTTC
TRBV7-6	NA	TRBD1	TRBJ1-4	CASSPQTGGQANEKLFF	TGTGCCAGCAGCCCGCAAACAGGGGGGCAAGCTAATGAAAAACTGTTTTTT
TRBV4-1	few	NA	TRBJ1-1	CASSHPGGMNTEAFF	TGCGCCAGCAGCCACCCCGGAGGAATGAACACTGAAGCTTTCTTT
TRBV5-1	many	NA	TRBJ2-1	CASSVDYHNEQFF	TGCGCCAGCAGCGTTGACTACCACAATGAGCAGTTCTTC
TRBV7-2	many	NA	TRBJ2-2	CASSQIDTLATGELFF	TGTGCCAGCAGCCAGATAGACACCCTAGCCACCGGGGAGCTGTTTTTT
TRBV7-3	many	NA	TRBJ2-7	CASSISGGSDYEQYF	TGTGCCAGCAGCATAAGCGGCGGATCCGACTACGAGCAGTACTTC
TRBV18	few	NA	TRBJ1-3	CASSPRDSGNTIYF	TGTGCCAGCTCACCTAGGGACTCTGGAAACACCATATATTTT
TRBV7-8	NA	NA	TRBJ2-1	CATFSQGGYNEQFF	TGTGCCACGTTTTCCCAGGGGGGATACAATGAGCAGTTCTTC
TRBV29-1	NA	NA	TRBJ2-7	CSVEGGTPSYEQYF	TGCAGCGTTGAAGGGGGGACCCCCTCCTACGAGCAGTACTTC
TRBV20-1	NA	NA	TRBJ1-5	CSALVGHHSNQPQHF	TGCAGTGCTTTGGTCGGTCACCATAGCAATCAGCCCCAGCATTTT
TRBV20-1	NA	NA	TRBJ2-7	CSARDNRKILSYEQYF	TGCAGTGCTAGAGATAATCGGAAGATCCTTTCCTACGAGCAGTACTTC
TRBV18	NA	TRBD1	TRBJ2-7	CASSPPLLDRRDFYEQYF	TGTGCCAGCTCACCGCCGCTTTTGGACAGGAGAGACTTCTACGAGCAGTACTTC
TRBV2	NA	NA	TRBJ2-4	CASSSGTQLAKNIQYF	TGTGCCAGCAGCTCCGGGACGCAGCTAGCCAAAAACATTCAGTACTTC
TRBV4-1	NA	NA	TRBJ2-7	CASSQEVQLPYEQYF	TGCGCCAGCAGCCAAGAAGTACAGCTTCCCTACGAGCAGTACTTC
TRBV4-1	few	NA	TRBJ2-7	CASSQGPSSLLPTPRYEQYF	TGCGCCAGCAGCCAAGGTCCTAGCAGCCTCCTCCCGACCCCCCGCTACGAGCAGTACTTC
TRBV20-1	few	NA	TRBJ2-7	CSAGDLYEQYF	TGCAGTGCGGGGGACCTCTACGAGCAGTACTTC
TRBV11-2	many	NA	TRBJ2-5	CASSSVETQYF	TGTGCCAGCAGCTCCGTGGAGACCCAGTACTTC
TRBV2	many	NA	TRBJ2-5	CASSGLKYQETQYF	TGTGCCAGCAGTGGTCTAAAGTACCAAGAGACCCAGTACTTC
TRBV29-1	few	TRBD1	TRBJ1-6	CSVEDRGGVSPLHF	TGCAGCGTCGAGGACAGGGGGGGAGTTTCACCCCTCCACTTT
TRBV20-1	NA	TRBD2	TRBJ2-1	CSARDTLAGYNEQFF	TGCAGTGCTAGAGATACCCTAGCGGGATACAATGAGCAGTTCTTC
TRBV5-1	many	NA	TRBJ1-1	CASSLGGHGETFF	TGCGCCAGCAGCTTGGGAGGACATGGTGAAACTTTCTTT
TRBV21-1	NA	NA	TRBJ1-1	CASSKDYRTLMNTEAFF	TGTGCCAGCAGCAAAGATTATAGGACACTTATGAACACTGAAGCTTTCTTT
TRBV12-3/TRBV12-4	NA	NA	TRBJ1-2	CASRTVGWLGYTF	TGTGCCAGCCGTACAGTCGGTTGGTTAGGCTACACCTTC
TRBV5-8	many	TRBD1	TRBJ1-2	CASSLWTGDLYGYTF	TGTGCCAGCAGCTTGTGGACAGGCGACCTCTATGGCTACACCTTC
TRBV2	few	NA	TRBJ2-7	CASSEAEHYEQYF	TGTGCCAGCAGTGAGGCCGAACACTACGAGCAGTACTTC
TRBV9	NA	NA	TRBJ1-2	CASSVGVRGRGYGYTF	TGTGCCAGCAGCGTAGGCGTGAGGGGCCGTGGCTATGGCTACACCTTC
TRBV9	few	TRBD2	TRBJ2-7	CASSVGASGIYEQYF	TGTGCCAGCAGCGTAGGGGCTAGCGGAATCTACGAGCAGTACTTC
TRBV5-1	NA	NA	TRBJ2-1	CASSLVGGTYNEQFF	TGCGCCAGCAGCTTGGTGGGCGGAACCTACAATGAGCAGTTCTTC
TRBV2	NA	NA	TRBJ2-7	CASIETETYEQYF	TGTGCCAGCATAGAGACGGAGACCTACGAGCAGTACTTC
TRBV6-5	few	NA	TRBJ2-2	CASSSPSQGGTGELFF	TGTGCCAGCAGTTCCCCATCACAGGGAGGCACCGGGGAGCTGTTTTTT
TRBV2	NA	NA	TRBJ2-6	CASSGASGANVLTF	TGTGCCAGCAGTGGAGCATCTGGGGCCAACGTCCTGACTTTC
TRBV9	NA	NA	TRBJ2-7	CASSIGAGGPYEQYF	TGTGCCAGCAGCATTGGGGCCGGAGGACCCTACGAGCAGTACTTC
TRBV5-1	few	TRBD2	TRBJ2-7	CASSLAGLAGSHEQYF	TGCGCCAGCAGCTTGGCGGGACTAGCGGGATCCCACGAGCAGTACTTC
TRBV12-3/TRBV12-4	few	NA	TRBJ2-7	CASSPDSRYEQYF	TGTGCCAGCAGTCCGGACAGCAGGTACGAGCAGTACTTC